This T cell receptor beta chain was identified in a study of CD8+ T cells in alopecia areata. Overall study findings and caveats: Administration of tofacitinib significantly diminished scalp clonality and expanded CD8+ clones within the top 100. For lesional scalp, especially alopecia totalis/universalis, clonality was higher than in normal scalp.

Note on this clone: Its target is unknown.

Sequencing used cDNA as its template, made by extracting RNA and reverse transcribing it. Measured with immunoSEQ multiplex PCR; TCRdb has only the in-frame clones, and not every one. Counted here are under 350,000 clones, over 45% occurring once; the ten biggest clones make up under 2%. The treatment here: oral pan-JAK inhibitor, 5-10 mg twice daily. Germline CDR1 DFQATT, CDR2 SNEGSKA (reference sequence). Between the trimmed V and J ends, which lost 7 bases and 2 bases, there was a span of 6 bases. The CDR3 length is 11 residues. The input for sequencing was CD4+ T cells sorted from blood, taken at week 24, from a patient treated with tofacitinib. V is TRBV20-1 and J is TRBJ2-1, with a tentative D call TRBD1 (5 bases). The TCR was taken from a human donor with alopecia areata. CDR3 DNA sequence: TGCAGTGGGGGCCCCTACAATGAGCAGTTCTTC. Encoded protein: CSGGPYNEQFF.